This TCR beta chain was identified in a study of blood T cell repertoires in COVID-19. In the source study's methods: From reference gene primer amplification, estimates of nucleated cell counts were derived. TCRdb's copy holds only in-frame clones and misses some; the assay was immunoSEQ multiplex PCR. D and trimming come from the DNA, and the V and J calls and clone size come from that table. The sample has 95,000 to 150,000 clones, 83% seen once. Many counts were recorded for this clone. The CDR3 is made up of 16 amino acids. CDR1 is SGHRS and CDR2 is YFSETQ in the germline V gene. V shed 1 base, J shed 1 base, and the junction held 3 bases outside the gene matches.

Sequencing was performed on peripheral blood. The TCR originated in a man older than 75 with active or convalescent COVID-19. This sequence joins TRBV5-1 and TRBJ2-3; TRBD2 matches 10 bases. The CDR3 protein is CASSLQGTSGTDTQYF. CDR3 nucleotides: TGCGCCAGCAGCTTGCAGGGGACTAGCGGCACAGATACGCAGTATTTT.